This T cell receptor (beta chain) originates from a study of blood T cells in healthy people across ages. The germline V gene has CDR1 SEHNR and CDR2 FQNEAQ (reference sequence). V was clipped by 0 bases and J by 6 bases, with 9 bases between them. This CDR3 is built from 14 residues. A second roughly 6 to 11 cycle PCR used barcoded and J-beta primers. TCRdb analysed the 5' RACE reads with MiXCR anew, one entry per CDR3 protein. This sample has 650,000 to 950,000 distinct CDR3 sequences, with 40% to 50% found just once. Each sample provided at least 6 micrograms of extracted total RNA. General study findings and limits: Long-lived donors exceeded aged donors in naive CD4+ cells and diversity.

This clonotype has more than one count but fewer than ten. Its specificity is unknown. Sequenced: blood. This TCR derives from a man in his sixties in good health. The chain combines TRBV7-9 with TRBJ1-5, with a possible D match to TRBD1 (6 bases). The DNA of the CDR3 is TGTGCCAGCAGCTTAGCCACAGGGTCTCAGCCCCAGCATTTT. As protein: CASSLATGSQPQHF.